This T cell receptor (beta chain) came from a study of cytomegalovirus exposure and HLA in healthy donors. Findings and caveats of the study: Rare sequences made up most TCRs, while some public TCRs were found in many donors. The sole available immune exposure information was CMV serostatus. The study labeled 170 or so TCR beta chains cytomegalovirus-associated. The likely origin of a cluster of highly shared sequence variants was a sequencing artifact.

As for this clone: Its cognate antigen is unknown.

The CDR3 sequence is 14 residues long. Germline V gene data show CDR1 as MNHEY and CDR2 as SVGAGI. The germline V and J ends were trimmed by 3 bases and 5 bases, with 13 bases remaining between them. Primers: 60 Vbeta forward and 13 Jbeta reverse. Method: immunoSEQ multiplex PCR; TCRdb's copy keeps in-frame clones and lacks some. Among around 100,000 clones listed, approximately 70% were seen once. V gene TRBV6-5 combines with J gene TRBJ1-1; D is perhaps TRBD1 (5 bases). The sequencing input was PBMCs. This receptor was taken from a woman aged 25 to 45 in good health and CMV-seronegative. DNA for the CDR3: TGTGCCAGCAGTTATGGGGCCAGAGAAACTGAAGCTTTCTTT. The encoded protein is CASSYGARETEAFF.